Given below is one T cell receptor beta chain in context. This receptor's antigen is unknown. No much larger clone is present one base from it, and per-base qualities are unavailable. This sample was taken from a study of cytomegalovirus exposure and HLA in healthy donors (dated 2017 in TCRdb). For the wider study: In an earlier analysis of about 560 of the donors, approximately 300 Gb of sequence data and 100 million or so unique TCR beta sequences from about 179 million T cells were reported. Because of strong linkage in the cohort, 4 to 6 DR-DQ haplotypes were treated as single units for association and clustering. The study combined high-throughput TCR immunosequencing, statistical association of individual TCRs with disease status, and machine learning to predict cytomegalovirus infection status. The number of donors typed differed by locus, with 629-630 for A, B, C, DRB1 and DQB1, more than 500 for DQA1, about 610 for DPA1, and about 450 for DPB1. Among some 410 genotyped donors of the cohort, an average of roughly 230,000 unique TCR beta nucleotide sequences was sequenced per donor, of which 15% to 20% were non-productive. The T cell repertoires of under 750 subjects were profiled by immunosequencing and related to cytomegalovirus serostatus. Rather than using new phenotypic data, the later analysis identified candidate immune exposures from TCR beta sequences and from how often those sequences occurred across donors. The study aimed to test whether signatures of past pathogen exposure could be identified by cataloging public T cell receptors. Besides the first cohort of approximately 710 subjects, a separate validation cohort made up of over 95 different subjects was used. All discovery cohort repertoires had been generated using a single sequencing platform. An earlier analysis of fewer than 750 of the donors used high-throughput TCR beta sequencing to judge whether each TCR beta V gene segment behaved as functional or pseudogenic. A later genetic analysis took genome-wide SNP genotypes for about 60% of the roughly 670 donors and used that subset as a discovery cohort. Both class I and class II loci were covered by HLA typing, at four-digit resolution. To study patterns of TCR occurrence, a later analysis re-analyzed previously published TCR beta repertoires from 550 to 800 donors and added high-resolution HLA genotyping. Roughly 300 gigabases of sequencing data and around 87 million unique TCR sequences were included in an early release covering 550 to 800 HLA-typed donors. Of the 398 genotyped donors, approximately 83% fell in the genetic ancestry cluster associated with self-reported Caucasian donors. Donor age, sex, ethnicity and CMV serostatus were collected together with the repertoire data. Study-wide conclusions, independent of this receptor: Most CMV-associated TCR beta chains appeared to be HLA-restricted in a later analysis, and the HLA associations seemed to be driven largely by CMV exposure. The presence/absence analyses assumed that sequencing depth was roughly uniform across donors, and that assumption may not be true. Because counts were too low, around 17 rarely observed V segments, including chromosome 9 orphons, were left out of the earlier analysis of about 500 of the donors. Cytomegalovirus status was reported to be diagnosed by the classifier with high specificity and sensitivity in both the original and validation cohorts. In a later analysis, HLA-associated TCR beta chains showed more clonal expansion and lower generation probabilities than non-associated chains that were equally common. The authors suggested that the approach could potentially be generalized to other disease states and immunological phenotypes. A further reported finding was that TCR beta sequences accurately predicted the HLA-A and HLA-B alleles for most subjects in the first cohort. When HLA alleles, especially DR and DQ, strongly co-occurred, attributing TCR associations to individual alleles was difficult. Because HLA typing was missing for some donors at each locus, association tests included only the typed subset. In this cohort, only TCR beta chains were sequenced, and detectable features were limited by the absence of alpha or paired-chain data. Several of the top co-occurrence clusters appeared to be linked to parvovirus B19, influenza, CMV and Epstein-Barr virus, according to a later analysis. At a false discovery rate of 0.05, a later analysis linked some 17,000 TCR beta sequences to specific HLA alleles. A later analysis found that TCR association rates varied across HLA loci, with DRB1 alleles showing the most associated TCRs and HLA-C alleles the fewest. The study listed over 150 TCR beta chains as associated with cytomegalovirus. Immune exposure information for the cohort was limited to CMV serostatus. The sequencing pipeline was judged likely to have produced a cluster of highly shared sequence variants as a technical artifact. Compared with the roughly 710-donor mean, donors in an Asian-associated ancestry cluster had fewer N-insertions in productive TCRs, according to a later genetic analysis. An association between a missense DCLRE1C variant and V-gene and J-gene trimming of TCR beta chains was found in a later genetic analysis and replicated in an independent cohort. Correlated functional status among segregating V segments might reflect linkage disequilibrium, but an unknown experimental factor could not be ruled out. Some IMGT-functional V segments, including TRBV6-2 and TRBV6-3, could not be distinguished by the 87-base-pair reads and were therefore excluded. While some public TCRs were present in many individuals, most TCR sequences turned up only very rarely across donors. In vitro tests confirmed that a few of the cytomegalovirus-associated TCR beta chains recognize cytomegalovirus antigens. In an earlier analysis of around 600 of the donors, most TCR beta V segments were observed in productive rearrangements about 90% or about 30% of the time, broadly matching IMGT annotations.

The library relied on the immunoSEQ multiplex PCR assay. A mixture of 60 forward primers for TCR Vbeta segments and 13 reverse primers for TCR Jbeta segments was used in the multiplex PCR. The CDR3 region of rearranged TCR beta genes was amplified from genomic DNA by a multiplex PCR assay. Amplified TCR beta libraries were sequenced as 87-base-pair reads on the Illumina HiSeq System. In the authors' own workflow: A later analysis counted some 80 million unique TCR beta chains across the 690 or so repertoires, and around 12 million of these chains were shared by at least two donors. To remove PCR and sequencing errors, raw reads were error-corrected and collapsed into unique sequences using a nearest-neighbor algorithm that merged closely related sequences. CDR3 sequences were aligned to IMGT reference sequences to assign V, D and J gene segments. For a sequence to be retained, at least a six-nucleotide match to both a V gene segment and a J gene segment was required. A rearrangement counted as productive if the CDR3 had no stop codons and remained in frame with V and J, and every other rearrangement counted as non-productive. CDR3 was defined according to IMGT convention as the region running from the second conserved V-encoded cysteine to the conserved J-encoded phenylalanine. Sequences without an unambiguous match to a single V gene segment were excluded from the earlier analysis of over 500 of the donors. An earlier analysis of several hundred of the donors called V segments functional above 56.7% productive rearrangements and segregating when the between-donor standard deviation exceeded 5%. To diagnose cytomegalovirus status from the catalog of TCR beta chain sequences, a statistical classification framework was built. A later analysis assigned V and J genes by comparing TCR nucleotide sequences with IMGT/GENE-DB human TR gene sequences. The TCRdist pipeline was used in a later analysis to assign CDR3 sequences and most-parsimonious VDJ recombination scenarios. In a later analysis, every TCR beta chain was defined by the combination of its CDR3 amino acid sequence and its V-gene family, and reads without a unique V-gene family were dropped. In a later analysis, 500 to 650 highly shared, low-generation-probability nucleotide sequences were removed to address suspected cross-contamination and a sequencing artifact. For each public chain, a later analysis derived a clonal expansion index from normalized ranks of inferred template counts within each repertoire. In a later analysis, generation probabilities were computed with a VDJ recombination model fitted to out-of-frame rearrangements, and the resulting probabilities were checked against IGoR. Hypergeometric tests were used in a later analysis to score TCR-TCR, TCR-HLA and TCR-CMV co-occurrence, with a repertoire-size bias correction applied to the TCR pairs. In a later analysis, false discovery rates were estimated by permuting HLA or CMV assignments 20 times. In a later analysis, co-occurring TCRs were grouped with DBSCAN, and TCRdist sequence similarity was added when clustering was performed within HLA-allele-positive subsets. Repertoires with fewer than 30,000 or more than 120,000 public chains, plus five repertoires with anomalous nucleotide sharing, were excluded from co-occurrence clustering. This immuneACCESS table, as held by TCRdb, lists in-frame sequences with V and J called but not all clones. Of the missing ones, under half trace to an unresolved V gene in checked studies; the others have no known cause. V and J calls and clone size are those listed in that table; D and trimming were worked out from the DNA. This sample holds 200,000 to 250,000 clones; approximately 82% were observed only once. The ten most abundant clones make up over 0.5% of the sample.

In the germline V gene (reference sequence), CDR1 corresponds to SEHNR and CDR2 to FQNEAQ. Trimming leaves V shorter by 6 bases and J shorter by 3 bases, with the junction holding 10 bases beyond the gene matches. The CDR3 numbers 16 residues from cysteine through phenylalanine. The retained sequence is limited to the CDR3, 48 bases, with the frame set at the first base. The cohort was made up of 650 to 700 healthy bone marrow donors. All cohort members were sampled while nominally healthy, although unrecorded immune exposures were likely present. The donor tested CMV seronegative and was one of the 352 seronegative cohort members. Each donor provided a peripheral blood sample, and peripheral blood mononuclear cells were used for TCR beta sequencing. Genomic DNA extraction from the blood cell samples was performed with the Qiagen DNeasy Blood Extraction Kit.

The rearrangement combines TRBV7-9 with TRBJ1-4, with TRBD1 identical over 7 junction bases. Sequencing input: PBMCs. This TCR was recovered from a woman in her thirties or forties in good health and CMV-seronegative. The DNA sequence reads TGTGCCAGCAGGAAGACAGGGCAGGGGGCTAATGAAAAACTGTTTTTT. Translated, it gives CASRKTGQGANEKLFF.